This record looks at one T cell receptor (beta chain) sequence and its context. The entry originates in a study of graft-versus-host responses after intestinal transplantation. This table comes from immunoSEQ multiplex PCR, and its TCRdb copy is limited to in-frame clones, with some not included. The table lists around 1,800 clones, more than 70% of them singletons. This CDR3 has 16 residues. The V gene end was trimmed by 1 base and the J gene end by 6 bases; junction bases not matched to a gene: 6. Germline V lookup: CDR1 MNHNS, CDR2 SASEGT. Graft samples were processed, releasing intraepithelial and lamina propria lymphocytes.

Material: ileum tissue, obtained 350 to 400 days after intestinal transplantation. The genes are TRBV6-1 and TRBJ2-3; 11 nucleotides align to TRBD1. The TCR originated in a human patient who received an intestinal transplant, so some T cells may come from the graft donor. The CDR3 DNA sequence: TGTGCCAGCAGTGAAGGCGGGGACAGGGGGGTCGATACGCAGTATTTT. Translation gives CASSEGGDRGVDTQYF.